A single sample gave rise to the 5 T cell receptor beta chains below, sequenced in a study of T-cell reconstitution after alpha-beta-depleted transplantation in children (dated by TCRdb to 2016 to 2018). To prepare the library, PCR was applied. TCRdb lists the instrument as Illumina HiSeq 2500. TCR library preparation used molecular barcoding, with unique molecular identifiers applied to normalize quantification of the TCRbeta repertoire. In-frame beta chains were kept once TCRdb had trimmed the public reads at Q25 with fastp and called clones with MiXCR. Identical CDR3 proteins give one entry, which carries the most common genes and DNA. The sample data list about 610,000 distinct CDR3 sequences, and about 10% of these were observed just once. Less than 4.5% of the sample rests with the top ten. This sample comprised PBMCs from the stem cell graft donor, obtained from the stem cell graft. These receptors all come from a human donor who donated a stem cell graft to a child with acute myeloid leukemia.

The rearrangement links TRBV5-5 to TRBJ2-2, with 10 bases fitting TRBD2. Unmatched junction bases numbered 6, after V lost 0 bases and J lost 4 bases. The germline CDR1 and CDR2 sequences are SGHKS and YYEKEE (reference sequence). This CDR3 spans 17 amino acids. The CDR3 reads CASSLGPGLARTGELFF. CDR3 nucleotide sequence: TGTGCCAGCAGCTTGGGACCGGGACTAGCGCGCACCGGGGAGCTGTTTTTT.

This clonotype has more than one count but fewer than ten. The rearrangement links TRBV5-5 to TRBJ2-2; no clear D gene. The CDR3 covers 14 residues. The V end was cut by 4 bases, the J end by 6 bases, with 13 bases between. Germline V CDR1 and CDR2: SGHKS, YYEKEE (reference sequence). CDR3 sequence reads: CASSHDPASGELFF. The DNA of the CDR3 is TGTGCCAGCAGCCATGATCCAGCCTCCGGGGAGCTGTTTTTT.

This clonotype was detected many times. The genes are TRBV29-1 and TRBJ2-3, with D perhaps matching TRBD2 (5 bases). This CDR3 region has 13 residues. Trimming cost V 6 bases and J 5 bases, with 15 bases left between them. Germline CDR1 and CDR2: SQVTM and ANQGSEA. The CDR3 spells CSVPRELGDTQYF. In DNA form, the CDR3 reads TGCAGCGTGCCGAGGGAGCTCGGAGATACGCAGTATTTT.

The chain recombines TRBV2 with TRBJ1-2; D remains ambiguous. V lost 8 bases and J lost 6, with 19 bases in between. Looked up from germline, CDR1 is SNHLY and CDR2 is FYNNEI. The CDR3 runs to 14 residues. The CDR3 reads CASGDSRPWDGYTF. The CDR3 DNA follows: TGTGCCAGCGGAGACTCAAGACCTTGGGATGGCTACACCTTC.

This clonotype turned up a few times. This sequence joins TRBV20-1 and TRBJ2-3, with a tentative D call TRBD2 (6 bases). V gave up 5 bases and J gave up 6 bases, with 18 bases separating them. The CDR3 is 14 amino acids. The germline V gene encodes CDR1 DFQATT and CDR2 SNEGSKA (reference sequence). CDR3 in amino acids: CSASRGGQRDTQYF. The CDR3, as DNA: TGCAGTGCTTCTCGGGGAGGCCAGCGGGATACGCAGTATTTT.